These T cell receptor beta chains were read from a single sample in a study of cytomegalovirus exposure and HLA in healthy donors. Using immunoSEQ multiplex PCR, the repertoire was profiled, and TCRdb retains in-frame clones only, with some absent. Of 150,000 to 200,000 clones listed, around 84% are singletons. The sequencing sample was made of PBMCs. All receptors derive from a man younger than 30 in good health and CMV-seropositive. CDR3s include the opening cysteine and the closing phenylalanine or tryptophan. The order of the fields is D gene, J gene, V gene, clone size, CDR3 protein, CDR3 DNA. A D gene is named only where the DNA matches it firmly. Not every row has a clone size; where given, it reads once, few, many or a size class.

d_gene: TRBD1
j_gene: TRBJ1-2
v_gene: TRBV6-1
abundance: NA
CDR3aa: CASSEDRGLVRGYTF
CDR3nt: TGTGCCAGCAGTGAAGACAGGGGGCTAGTTCGGGGCTACACCTTC

d_gene: TRBD2
j_gene: TRBJ2-1
v_gene: TRBV10-1
abundance: once
CDR3aa: CAKPGTRAHEQFF
CDR3nt: TGCGCCAAACCCGGGACTAGAGCCCATGAGCAGTTCTTC

d_gene: NA
j_gene: TRBJ1-3
v_gene: TRBV6-4
abundance: NA
CDR3aa: CASSEDTTSGNTIYF
CDR3nt: TGTGCCAGCAGTGAGGACACAACCTCTGGAAACACCATATATTTT

d_gene: NA
j_gene: TRBJ2-3
v_gene: TRBV5-6
abundance: NA
CDR3aa: CASSSIRGDVTDTQYF
CDR3nt: TGTGCCAGCAGCTCGATCAGGGGGGACGTCACAGATACGCAGTATTTT

d_gene: TRBD2
j_gene: TRBJ2-1
v_gene: TRBV5-1
abundance: once
CDR3aa: CASSFSGDTYNEQFF
CDR3nt: TGCGCCAGCAGCTTTAGCGGGGACACCTACAATGAGCAGTTCTTC

d_gene: TRBD2
j_gene: TRBJ2-7
v_gene: TRBV10-3
abundance: NA
CDR3aa: CAIKTGLAGESYEQYF
CDR3nt: TGTGCCATCAAGACAGGACTAGCGGGGGAATCCTACGAGCAGTACTTC

d_gene: TRBD2
j_gene: TRBJ2-3
v_gene: TRBV7-2
abundance: NA
CDR3aa: CASSSGLAGSTDTQYF
CDR3nt: TGTGCCAGCAGCTCAGGACTAGCGGGTAGCACAGATACGCAGTATTTT

d_gene: NA
j_gene: TRBJ1-2
v_gene: TRBV6-1
abundance: once
CDR3aa: CASSEAPVGQLTF
CDR3nt: TGTGCCAGCAGTGAAGCCCCCGTTGGACAGCTGACCTTC

d_gene: NA
j_gene: TRBJ1-1
v_gene: TRBV4-3
abundance: NA
CDR3aa: CASSHFLDSSSNTEAFF
CDR3nt: TGCGCCAGCAGCCATTTTTTGGACAGCTCGTCGAACACTGAAGCTTTCTTT

d_gene: TRBD2
j_gene: TRBJ2-1
v_gene: TRBV30
abundance: NA
CDR3aa: CASSSGGYNEQFF
CDR3nt: TGTGCCAGTTCTAGCGGGGGGTACAATGAGCAGTTCTTC

d_gene: TRBD2
j_gene: TRBJ2-5
v_gene: TRBV5-1
abundance: NA
CDR3aa: CASSLCPQGGGATSPLETQYF
CDR3nt: TGCGCCAGCAGCTTATGCCCACAGGGCGGGGGGGCCACGAGCCCTCTAGAGACCCAGTACTTC

d_gene: TRBD1
j_gene: TRBJ1-6
v_gene: TRBV23-1
abundance: NA
CDR3aa: CASEEKPGQNSPLHF
CDR3nt: TGCGCCAGCGAAGAGAAACCGGGACAGAATTCACCCCTCCACTTT

d_gene: NA
j_gene: TRBJ1-2
v_gene: TRBV5-1
abundance: NA
CDR3aa: CASSPSDSFSYGYTF
CDR3nt: TGCGCCAGCAGCCCTTCGGACAGCTTCTCCTATGGCTACACCTTC

d_gene: NA
j_gene: TRBJ2-7
v_gene: TRBV6-9
abundance: NA
CDR3aa: CASQGYEQYF
CDR3nt: TGTGCCAGCCAGGGTTACGAGCAGTACTTC

d_gene: NA
j_gene: TRBJ2-1
v_gene: TRBV6-1
abundance: once
CDR3aa: CASGDTRGGRNEQFF
CDR3nt: TGTGCCAGCGGGGACACTAGGGGCGGCCGGAATGAGCAGTTCTTC

d_gene: TRBD1
j_gene: TRBJ2-3
v_gene: TRBV6-1
abundance: NA
CDR3aa: CASSEAMMDRAADTQYF
CDR3nt: TGTGCCAGCAGTGAAGCCATGATGGACAGGGCCGCAGATACGCAGTATTTT

d_gene: TRBD2
j_gene: TRBJ2-5
v_gene: TRBV9
abundance: NA
CDR3aa: CASSSAGLAGETQYF
CDR3nt: TGTGCCAGCAGCTCCGCCGGACTAGCGGGGGAGACCCAGTACTTC

d_gene: NA
j_gene: TRBJ1-2
v_gene: TRBV2
abundance: NA
CDR3aa: CASSSQGGGYTF
CDR3nt: TGTGCCAGCAGTTCTCAGGGAGGGGGCTACACCTTC

d_gene: TRBD1
j_gene: TRBJ1-4
v_gene: TRBV5-5
abundance: once
CDR3aa: CASSYDRGGEKLFF
CDR3nt: TGTGCCAGCAGCTACGACAGGGGGGGTGAAAAACTGTTTTTT

d_gene: TRBD1
j_gene: TRBJ1-2
v_gene: TRBV7-8
abundance: NA
CDR3aa: CASSTGTGGSIYGYTF
CDR3nt: TGTGCCAGCAGCACCGGGACAGGGGGCAGCATCTATGGCTACACCTTC

d_gene: TRBD1
j_gene: TRBJ1-6
v_gene: TRBV7-2
abundance: NA
CDR3aa: CASSLVGTGNSPLHF
CDR3nt: TGTGCCAGCAGCTTAGTCGGGACAGGGAACTCACCCCTCCACTTT

d_gene: NA
j_gene: TRBJ2-7
v_gene: TRBV5-4
abundance: NA
CDR3aa: CASSPDSSIEQYF
CDR3nt: TGTGCCAGCAGCCCGGACAGCTCAATCGAGCAGTACTTC

d_gene: NA
j_gene: TRBJ2-7
v_gene: TRBV7-2
abundance: NA
CDR3aa: CASSRTYEQYF
CDR3nt: TGTGCCAGCAGTCGTACTTACGAGCAGTACTTC

d_gene: TRBD1
j_gene: TRBJ2-7
v_gene: TRBV5-6
abundance: NA
CDR3aa: CASSLQGAREQYF
CDR3nt: TGTGCCAGCAGCTTGCAGGGGGCGAGGGAGCAGTACTTC

d_gene: NA
j_gene: TRBJ2-2
v_gene: TRBV11-3
abundance: NA
CDR3aa: CASRRPGNTGELFF
CDR3nt: TGTGCCAGCCGTCGTCCGGGGAACACCGGGGAGCTGTTTTTT

d_gene: NA
j_gene: TRBJ1-2
v_gene: TRBV6-5
abundance: NA
CDR3aa: CASMGSQGDYGYTF
CDR3nt: TGTGCCAGCATGGGTTCACAGGGAGACTATGGCTACACCTTC

d_gene: TRBD1
j_gene: TRBJ2-7
v_gene: TRBV18
abundance: NA
CDR3aa: CASSPPSGQGGYEQYF
CDR3nt: TGTGCCAGCTCACCACCTTCGGGACAGGGGGGTTACGAGCAGTACTTC

d_gene: TRBD1
j_gene: TRBJ1-6
v_gene: TRBV6-1
abundance: NA
CDR3aa: CASSGTGSSYNSPLHF
CDR3nt: TGTGCCAGCAGTGGGACAGGGAGCTCCTATAATTCACCCCTCCACTTT

d_gene: TRBD1
j_gene: TRBJ2-3
v_gene: TRBV27
abundance: NA
CDR3aa: CASSLGTGSLDTQYF
CDR3nt: TGTGCCAGCAGTTTAGGGACAGGTTCCCTGGATACGCAGTATTTT

d_gene: NA
j_gene: TRBJ1-2
v_gene: TRBV6-5
abundance: NA
CDR3aa: CASSSPRNYGYTF
CDR3nt: TGTGCCAGCAGTTCCCCGAGGAACTATGGCTACACCTTC

d_gene: TRBD2
j_gene: TRBJ2-5
v_gene: TRBV15
abundance: NA
CDR3aa: CATSPLSGAETQYF
CDR3nt: TGTGCCACCAGCCCCCTAAGCGGGGCAGAGACCCAGTACTTC

d_gene: NA
j_gene: TRBJ1-2
v_gene: TRBV19
abundance: few
CDR3aa: CASSPSQGGYTF
CDR3nt: TGTGCCAGTAGTCCATCCCAGGGGGGCTACACCTTC

d_gene: NA
j_gene: TRBJ1-3
v_gene: TRBV7-2
abundance: NA
CDR3aa: CASSWDYGNTIYF
CDR3nt: TGTGCCAGCAGCTGGGACTATGGAAACACCATATATTTT

d_gene: TRBD2
j_gene: TRBJ2-7
v_gene: TRBV5-1
abundance: NA
CDR3aa: CASSLDFGGGAVEQYF
CDR3nt: TGCGCCAGCAGCTTGGATTTCGGCGGGGGGGCCGTCGAGCAGTACTTC

d_gene: TRBD1
j_gene: TRBJ1-5
v_gene: TRBV9
abundance: NA
CDR3aa: CASSVGQGALEPQHF
CDR3nt: TGTGCCAGCAGCGTAGGGCAGGGGGCCCTCGAGCCCCAGCATTTT

d_gene: TRBD2
j_gene: TRBJ2-3
v_gene: TRBV7-8
abundance: few
CDR3aa: CASSPETSGGARTDTQYF
CDR3nt: TGTGCCAGCAGCCCCGAGACTAGCGGGGGGGCGCGGACAGATACGCAGTATTTT

d_gene: NA
j_gene: TRBJ2-2
v_gene: TRBV5-1
abundance: once
CDR3aa: CASSLVRGGDTGELFF
CDR3nt: TGCGCCAGCAGCTTGGTCAGGGGTGGGGACACCGGGGAGCTGTTTTTT

d_gene: TRBD2
j_gene: TRBJ2-3
v_gene: TRBV4-2
abundance: NA
CDR3aa: CASSQGSSGGFTDTQYF
CDR3nt: TGTGCCAGCAGCCAAGGTTCTAGCGGGGGGTTCACAGATACGCAGTATTTT

d_gene: NA
j_gene: TRBJ1-1
v_gene: TRBV18
abundance: NA
CDR3aa: CASSPLGPNTEAFF
CDR3nt: TGTGCCAGCTCACCCCTGGGGCCGAACACTGAAGCTTTCTTT

d_gene: NA
j_gene: TRBJ1-3
v_gene: TRBV11-2
abundance: NA
CDR3aa: CASSPQTGSGNTIYF
CDR3nt: TGTGCCAGCAGCCCCCAGACAGGTTCCGGAAACACCATATATTTT

d_gene: TRBD2
j_gene: TRBJ2-7
v_gene: TRBV7-2
abundance: NA
CDR3aa: CASSRGGTSYEQYF
CDR3nt: TGTGCCAGCAGCCGCGGGGGGACCTCCTACGAGCAGTACTTC

d_gene: NA
j_gene: TRBJ1-4
v_gene: TRBV5-6
abundance: few
CDR3aa: CASSSRGGPDNAREKLFF
CDR3nt: TGTGCCAGCAGCTCCCGGGGGGGCCCGGACAATGCCCGCGAAAAACTGTTTTTT

d_gene: NA
j_gene: TRBJ2-4
v_gene: TRBV7-9
abundance: few
CDR3aa: CASSSQGGAKNSQYF
CDR3nt: TGTGCCAGCAGCTCACAAGGGGGAGCCAAAAACAGTCAGTACTTC

d_gene: NA
j_gene: TRBJ1-5
v_gene: TRBV11-2
abundance: NA
CDR3aa: CASSSYSNQPQHF
CDR3nt: TGTGCCAGCAGCTCCTACAGCAATCAGCCCCAGCATTTT

d_gene: NA
j_gene: TRBJ1-1
v_gene: TRBV5-4
abundance: NA
CDR3aa: CASSTGGGRFTEAFF
CDR3nt: TGTGCCAGCAGCACCGGCGGGGGGCGCTTCACTGAAGCTTTCTTT

d_gene: NA
j_gene: TRBJ2-3
v_gene: TRBV7-2
abundance: once
CDR3aa: CASSINSPLNTDTQYF
CDR3nt: TGTGCCAGCAGCATCAACTCCCCCCTGAACACAGATACGCAGTATTTT

d_gene: TRBD1
j_gene: TRBJ2-7
v_gene: TRBV7-2
abundance: NA
CDR3aa: CASSPRQGTYEQYF
CDR3nt: TGTGCCAGCAGCCCGAGACAGGGAACCTACGAGCAGTACTTC

d_gene: TRBD2
j_gene: TRBJ2-3
v_gene: TRBV27
abundance: once
CDR3aa: CASSSRTSRDLWRTDTQYF
CDR3nt: TGTGCCAGCAGTTCCCGGACTAGTCGGGACCTATGGCGCACAGATACGCAGTATTTT

d_gene: NA
j_gene: TRBJ1-2
v_gene: TRBV10-3
abundance: once
CDR3aa: CAISEQRGSANYGYTF
CDR3nt: TGTGCCATCAGTGAGCAAAGAGGTTCGGCTAACTATGGCTACACCTTC

d_gene: TRBD2
j_gene: TRBJ2-7
v_gene: TRBV12-5
abundance: NA
CDR3aa: CASGSLAGLSYEQYF
CDR3nt: TGTGCTAGTGGCTCTCTAGCGGGGCTCTCCTACGAGCAGTACTTC

d_gene: TRBD1
j_gene: TRBJ1-2
v_gene: TRBV2
abundance: NA
CDR3aa: CANRPRGVQGNHGYTF
CDR3nt: TGTGCCAACAGACCCAGAGGGGTACAGGGGAACCATGGCTACACCTTC

d_gene: NA
j_gene: TRBJ2-1
v_gene: TRBV30
abundance: NA
CDR3aa: CAWAHQGNAYNEQFF
CDR3nt: TGTGCCTGGGCCCACCAGGGAAATGCCTACAATGAGCAGTTCTTC

d_gene: NA
j_gene: TRBJ2-4
v_gene: TRBV11-3
abundance: NA
CDR3aa: CASSFGQTQGLAKNSQYF
CDR3nt: TGTGCCAGCAGCTTTGGACAAACACAGGGTCTAGCCAAAAACAGTCAGTACTTC

d_gene: NA
j_gene: TRBJ1-1
v_gene: TRBV19
abundance: NA
CDR3aa: CASRSPDTPIAFF
CDR3nt: TGTGCCAGTAGGTCCCCGGACACACCGATAGCTTTCTTT

d_gene: NA
j_gene: TRBJ1-1
v_gene: TRBV5-5
abundance: NA
CDR3aa: CASSSTRNTEAFF
CDR3nt: TGTGCCAGCAGCTCAACACGGAACACTGAAGCTTTCTTT

d_gene: TRBD1
j_gene: TRBJ1-5
v_gene: TRBV6-1
abundance: NA
CDR3aa: CASSGLDRGSNQPQHF
CDR3nt: TGTGCCAGCAGTGGTTTGGACAGGGGAAGCAATCAGCCCCAGCATTTT

d_gene: TRBD1
j_gene: TRBJ1-4
v_gene: TRBV15
abundance: NA
CDR3aa: CATSRDSGTGFEKLFF
CDR3nt: TGTGCCACCAGCAGAGACTCCGGGACAGGGTTTGAAAAACTGTTTTTT

d_gene: TRBD1
j_gene: TRBJ1-1
v_gene: TRBV10-3
abundance: NA
CDR3aa: CAISESQGAGTEAFF
CDR3nt: TGTGCCATCAGTGAGTCACAGGGGGCAGGCACTGAAGCTTTCTTT

d_gene: NA
j_gene: TRBJ2-3
v_gene: TRBV18
abundance: NA
CDR3aa: CASSPVGGPADTQYF
CDR3nt: TGTGCCAGCTCACCAGTGGGTGGGCCGGCAGATACGCAGTATTTT